These 25 T cell receptor beta chains were sequenced from one sample in a study of cytomegalovirus exposure and HLA in healthy donors. Researchers ran the PCR with 60 Vbeta and 13 Jbeta primers. Profiled with immunoSEQ multiplex PCR; TCRdb holds only in-frame clones, not every one. The sample lists some 120,000 clones; over 60% were seen once. The specimen was PBMCs. Receptors were obtained from a man aged 25 to 40 in good health and CMV-seropositive.

The chain carries TRBV7-2 and TRBJ1-1; D not resolved. Deletions cut 1 base from V and 7 bases from J, with 7 bases between. In germline, CDR1 is SGHTA, CDR2 FQGNSA. The CDR3 consists of 12 residues. CDR3 protein: CASSLVQIEAFF. CDR3 DNA sequence: TGTGCCAGCAGCTTAGTACAGATTGAAGCTTTCTTT.

The chain has TRBV4-2 and TRBJ2-1, with 11 bases aligning to TRBD1. V shed 0 bases and J 4 bases; nucleotides not matched to a gene: 5. Per the germline V gene, CDR1 is LGHNA and CDR2 is YNFKEQ. CDR3 length equals 17 residues. CDR3: CASSQEDRGRGYNEQFF. Written as DNA, the CDR3 is TGTGCCAGCAGCCAAGAGGACAGGGGGCGCGGTTACAATGAGCAGTTCTTC.

The chain employs TRBV9 and TRBJ1-4; 9 nucleotides line up with TRBD1. The length of the CDR3 is 16 residues. V shed 3 bases and J 7 bases; nucleotides not matched to a gene: 10. Germline CDR1 is SGDLS and CDR2 is YYNGEE. CDR3 protein: CASSATGGNGFEKLFF. The CDR3 nucleotides are TGTGCCAGCAGCGCCACAGGGGGCAACGGGTTTGAAAAACTGTTTTTT.

The chain carries TRBV5-1 and TRBJ1-4, with D hard to call. CDR3 size: 13 residues. Trimming stripped 5 bases from V and 8 bases from J, with 13 bases between. In germline, CDR1 is SGHRS, CDR2 YFSETQ. CDR3: CASRETINEKLFF. CDR3 DNA: TGCGCCAGCAGAGAGACAATTAACGAAAAACTGTTTTTT. Drawing the rest from reference TRBV5-1 and TRBJ1-4, the complete variable domain is KAGVTQTPRYLIKTRGQQVTLSCSPISGHRSVSWYQQTPGQGLQFLFEYFSETQRNKGNFPGRFSGRQFSNSRSEMNVSTLELGDSALYLCASRETINEKLFFGSGTQLSVL.

The chain links TRBV25-1 to TRBJ1-5; D is unresolved. With 3 bases removed from V and 2 bases from J, the gap between germline ends came to 11 bases. This CDR3 is built from 15 residues. The germline V gene has CDR1 MGHDK and CDR2 SYGVNS. The CDR3 spells CASSEGSWGNQPQHF. In DNA, the CDR3 is TGTGCCAGCAGTGAGGGCAGTTGGGGCAATCAGCCCCAGCATTTT.

The V and J genes are TRBV9 and TRBJ2-6; D is unresolved. With 0 bases removed from V and 1 base from J, the gap between germline ends came to 14 bases. The CDR3 is 18 residues long. In germline, CDR1 is SGDLS, CDR2 YYNGEE. The DNA of the CDR3 is TGTGCCAGCAGCGTAGCAGGTCAGCCACAGTCTGGGGCCAACGTCCTGACTTTC. It translates to CASSVAGQPQSGANVLTF.

The chain combines TRBV6-4 with TRBJ1-4, with 8 bases that match TRBD1. V lost 5 bases and J lost 7; bases outside the gene matches: 6. There are 14 residues in the CDR3. The V gene's germline CDR1 is MRHNA and CDR2 SNTAGT. The CDR3 loop is CASSRQGQGEKLFF. The DNA of the CDR3 is TGTGCCAGCAGTCGACAGGGGCAGGGTGAAAAACTGTTTTTT.

Written as DNA, the CDR3 is TGTGCCAGCAGCGTCCTAGCGGGGGGTACAGATACGCAGTATTTT. Translating it yields CASSVLAGGTDTQYF. This rearrangement joins TRBV6-5 to TRBJ2-3; the match to TRBD2 covers 11 bases. The J segment lost 3 bases and the V segment lost 6 bases, leaving 5 bases of the junction unmatched. The CDR3 runs 15 residues. CDR1 is MNHEY and CDR2 is SVGAGI in the germline V gene.

The J gene is TRBJ2-7, the V gene TRBV5-1, with 13 bases lining up with TRBD2. The ends lost 4 bases at V and 5 bases at J; junction bases unmatched: 9. Germline CDR1 reads SGHRS; CDR2 reads YFSETQ. The CDR3 consists of 16 residues. The CDR3 DNA follows: TGCGCCAGCAGCCGAACGGGACTAGCGGGGATGGACGAGCAGTACTTC. Protein sequence: CASSRTGLAGMDEQYF.

The gene calls are TRBV5-1 and TRBJ2-1, with D perhaps TRBD2 (6 bases). The CDR3 sequence is 14 residues long. Germline-derived CDR1 and CDR2 are SGHRS and YFSETQ. The germline V and J ends were trimmed by 0 bases and 2 bases, with 6 bases remaining between them. The CDR3 loop is CASSLGTTYNEQFF. The CDR3, as DNA: TGCGCCAGCAGCTTGGGGACTACCTACAATGAGCAGTTCTTC.

The chain recombines TRBV9 with TRBJ2-3; tentative D call: TRBD2 (6 bases). CDR3 size: 14 residues. The V end lost 0 bases, the J end lost 4 bases, and 9 bases lay between the germline ends. CDR1 and CDR2 from the germline V gene are SGDLS and YYNGEE. Here the CDR3 reads CASSVGGVPDTQYF. The CDR3 DNA reads TGTGCCAGCAGCGTAGGCGGGGTCCCAGATACGCAGTATTTT.

The rearrangement links TRBV30 to TRBJ2-6; TRBD2 agrees at 7 bases. The CDR3 is made up of 15 amino acids. With 3 bases clipped from V and 1 base from J, the junction kept 3 bases outside the gene matches. Germline CDR1 is GTSNPN and CDR2 is SVGIG (reference sequence). CDR3 residues: CAWRPGGSGANVLTF. CDR3 nucleotide sequence: TGTGCCTGGAGGCCCGGGGGGTCTGGGGCCAACGTCCTGACTTTC.

The chain combines TRBV5-1 with TRBJ1-1, with D perhaps TRBD1 (6 bases). The CDR3 is made up of 14 amino acids. Germline values: CDR1 SGHRS, CDR2 YFSETQ. V shed 4 bases and J shed 4 bases, with 14 bases lying between them. The CDR3 spells CASSGTGFGTEAFF. As DNA, the CDR3 is TGCGCCAGCAGCGGCACAGGGTTTGGCACTGAAGCTTTCTTT. Complete variable domain (other parts from reference TRBV5-1 and TRBJ1-1): KAGVTQTPRYLIKTRGQQVTLSCSPISGHRSVSWYQQTPGQGLQFLFEYFSETQRNKGNFPGRFSGRQFSNSRSEMNVSTLELGDSALYLCASSGTGFGTEAFFGQGTRLTVV.

This clone turned up a few times. Relative to the germline gene, one junction end is altered; a read error may explain this. This chain connects TRBV5-6 to TRBJ2-6, with D possibly TRBD1 on 5 matching bases. Germline assignment: CDR1 SGHDT and CDR2 YYEEEE. The CDR3 spans 17 residues. CDR3 amino acids: CASSLWGRDSGANGLTF. The CDR3 DNA follows: TGTGCCAGCAGCTTGTGGGGCAGAGACTCTGGGGCCAACGGCCTGACTTTC.

V and J are TRBV27 and TRBJ2-7; TRBD2 agrees at 7 bases. With V trimmed by 11 bases and J by 0 bases, 4 bases remained unmatched. CDR1 and CDR2 from the germline V gene are MNHEY and SMNVEV (reference sequence). This CDR3 has 12 residues. CDR3 region: CASGGGSYEQYF. In DNA form, the CDR3 reads TGTGCCTCTGGGGGGGGCTCCTACGAGCAGTACTTC.

This chain joins TRBV21-1 and TRBJ2-1; no check of the table's D call, TRBD2, against the DNA was made. TRBV21-1 is listed as a pseudogene. The CDR3 length is 13 residues. DNA of the CDR3: TGTGCCAGCACCCGGGGGTCCTACAATGAGCAGTTCTTC. Its translation: CASTRGSYNEQFF.

This clone appeared a few times. The chain employs TRBV5-1 and TRBJ1-6, with 8 bases lining up with TRBD1. This CDR3 has 17 residues. The germline gives CDR1 SGHRS, CDR2 YFSETQ. V trimming: 0 bases; J trimming: 0 bases; junction bases outside the gene matches: 2. CDR3 region: CASSLEQGGSYNSPLHF. The CDR3 coding sequence is TGCGCCAGCAGCTTGGAACAGGGGGGCTCCTATAATTCACCCCTCCACTTT.

The V call is TRBV19, the J call TRBJ2-2; D perhaps matches TRBD2 (6 bases). Trimming removed 7 bases from V and 6 bases from J, with 27 bases in between. CDR1 and CDR2 from the germline V gene are LNHDA and SQIVND (reference sequence). The CDR3 is 18 residues long. The CDR3 here is CASTQGGLAGYLAGELFF. The CDR3 DNA reads as TGTGCCAGTACTCAGGGAGGTCTGGCGGGGTACCTGGCCGGGGAGCTGTTTTTT. Supplemented by reference TRBV19 and TRBJ2-2, the full variable domain reads DGGITQSPKYLFRKEGQNVTLSCEQNLNHDAMYWYRQDPGQGLRLIYYSQIVNDFQKGDIAEGYSVSREKKESFPLTVTSAQKNPTAFYLCASTQGGLAGYLAGELFFGEGSRLTVL.

This clone was recorded once. The rearrangement joins TRBV9 to TRBJ2-7, with 8 bases that match TRBD2. Trimming at V came to 3 bases and at J to 0 bases, leaving 5 bases not matched to a gene. Germline assignment: CDR1 SGDLS and CDR2 YYNGEE. This CDR3 is 15 amino acids long. CDR3 bases: TGTGCCAGCAGCGCCTCGGGGGGGACCTCCTACGAGCAGTACTTC. Protein product: CASSASGGTSYEQYF.

The rearrangement joins TRBV14 to TRBJ2-1; 13 bases are shared with TRBD2. The CDR3 has 15 amino acids. Per the germline V gene, CDR1 is SGHDN and CDR2 is FVKESK. Germline trimming cut 5 bases from V and 10 bases from J; bases unmatched to any gene: 8. The CDR3 coding sequence is TGTGCCAGCAGCGCCGGGACTAGCGGGGTCCGGGAGCAGTTCTTC. It translates to CASSAGTSGVREQFF.

The gene calls are TRBV27 and TRBJ2-6; D not certain. Trimming took 7 bases from V and 1 from J, leaving 5 bases between them. There are 13 residues in the CDR3. The V gene's germline CDR1 is MNHEY and CDR2 SMNVEV (reference sequence). The CDR3 loop is CASTPSGANVLTF. In nucleotides, the CDR3 is TGTGCCAGCACCCCTTCTGGGGCCAACGTCCTGACTTTC.

The table lists this clone with a few counts. V and J are TRBV10-3 and TRBJ2-7, with 13 nucleotides matching TRBD2. The CDR3 is made up of 19 amino acids. V was pared by 0 bases and J by 8 bases, with 16 bases of the junction left unmatched. Germline CDR1 and CDR2: ENHRY and SYGVKD. For the CDR3, the DNA is TGTGCCATCAGTGAGTCGATCATATCGTCCGGGACTAGCGGGGCCAAGCAGTACTTC. Protein: CAISESIISSGTSGAKQYF.

The chain joins TRBV30 to TRBJ1-1; a weak D match, TRBD1 (5 bases). V dropped 2 bases and J dropped 5 bases, with 12 bases sitting between them. The CDR3 loop spans 13 amino acids. The germline V gene encodes CDR1 GTSNPN and CDR2 SVGIG (reference sequence). The CDR3 coding sequence is TGTGCCTGGAGTACCGGGTACAGGACTGAAGCTTTCTTT. Its translation: CAWSTGYRTEAFF.

This clone was seen only a few times. The rearrangement links TRBV7-9 to TRBJ1-2; D unresolved. This CDR3 spans 13 amino acids. The germline V gene encodes CDR1 SEHNR and CDR2 FQNEAQ (reference sequence). V shed 5 bases and J shed 1 base, with 8 bases lying between them. The CDR3 DNA sequence: TGTGCCAGCAGCCCAAACAGTAACTATGGCTACACCTTC. It yields the protein CASSPNSNYGYTF.

This rearrangement joins TRBV11-3 to TRBJ2-1; TRBD2 might be the D (5 bases). The germline V gene encodes CDR1 SGHNT and CDR2 YENEEA. This CDR3 region has 16 residues. Trimming pared 1 base from V and 6 bases from J, leaving 16 bases between. CDR3 DNA sequence: TGTGCCAGCAGCTTAGGTTTAACGGGGTCCCTCAATGAGCAGTTCTTC. Residues: CASSLGLTGSLNEQFF.